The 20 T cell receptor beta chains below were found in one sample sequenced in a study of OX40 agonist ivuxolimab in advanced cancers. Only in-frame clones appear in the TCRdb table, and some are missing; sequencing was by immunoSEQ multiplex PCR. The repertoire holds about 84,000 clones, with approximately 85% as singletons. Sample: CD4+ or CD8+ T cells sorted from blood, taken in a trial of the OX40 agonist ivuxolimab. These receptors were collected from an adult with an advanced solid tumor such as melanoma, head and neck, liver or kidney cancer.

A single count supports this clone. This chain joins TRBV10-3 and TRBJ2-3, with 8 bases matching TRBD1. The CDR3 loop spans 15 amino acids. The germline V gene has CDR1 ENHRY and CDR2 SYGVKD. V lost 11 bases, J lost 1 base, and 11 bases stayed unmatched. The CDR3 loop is CAASGKDRGTDTQYF. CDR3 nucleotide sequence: TGTGCCGCCTCAGGGAAGGACAGGGGCACAGATACGCAGTATTTT.

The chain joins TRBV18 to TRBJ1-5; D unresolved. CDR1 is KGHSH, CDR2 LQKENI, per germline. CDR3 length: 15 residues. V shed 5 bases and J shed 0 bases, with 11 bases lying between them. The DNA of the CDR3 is TGTGCCAGCTCAGAAGAGGGTCATAGCAATCAGCCCCAGCATTTT. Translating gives CASSEEGHSNQPQHF.

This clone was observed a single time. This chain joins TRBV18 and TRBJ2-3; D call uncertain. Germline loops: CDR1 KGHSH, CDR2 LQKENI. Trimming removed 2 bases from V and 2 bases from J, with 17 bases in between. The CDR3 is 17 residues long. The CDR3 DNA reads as TGTGCCAGCTCACCAAATTCCAAGGGATCGAACACAGATACGCAGTATTTT. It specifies CASSPNSKGSNTDTQYF.

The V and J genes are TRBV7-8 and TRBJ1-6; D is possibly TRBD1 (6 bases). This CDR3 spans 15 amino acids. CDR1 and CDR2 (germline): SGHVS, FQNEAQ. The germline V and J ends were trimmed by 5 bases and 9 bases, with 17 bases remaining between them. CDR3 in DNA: TGTGCCAGCAGCCTAGACATATCAGGGGTTTCACCCCTCCACTTT. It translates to CASSLDISGVSPLHF.

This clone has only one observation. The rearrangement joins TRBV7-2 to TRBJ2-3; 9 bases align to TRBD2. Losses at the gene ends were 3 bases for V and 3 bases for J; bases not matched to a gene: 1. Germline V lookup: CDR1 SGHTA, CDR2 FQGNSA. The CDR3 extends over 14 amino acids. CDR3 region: CASSFSGRTDTQYF. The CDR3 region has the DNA TGTGCCAGCAGCTTTAGCGGGAGAACAGATACGCAGTATTTT.

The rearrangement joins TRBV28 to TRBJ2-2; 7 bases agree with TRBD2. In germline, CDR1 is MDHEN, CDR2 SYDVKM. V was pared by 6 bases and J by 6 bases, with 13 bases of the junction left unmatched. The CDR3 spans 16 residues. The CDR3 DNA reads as TGTGCCAGCAGAATCCGGCTACTTGGGGGGGCCGGGGAGCTGTTTTTT. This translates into CASRIRLLGGAGELFF.

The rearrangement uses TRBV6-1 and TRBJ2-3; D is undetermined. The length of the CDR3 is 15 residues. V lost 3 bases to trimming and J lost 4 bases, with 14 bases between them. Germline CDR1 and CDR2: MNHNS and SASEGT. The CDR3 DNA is TGTGCCAGCAGTGATCAGGCCCGAAGCGCAGATACGCAGTATTTT. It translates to CASSDQARSADTQYF.

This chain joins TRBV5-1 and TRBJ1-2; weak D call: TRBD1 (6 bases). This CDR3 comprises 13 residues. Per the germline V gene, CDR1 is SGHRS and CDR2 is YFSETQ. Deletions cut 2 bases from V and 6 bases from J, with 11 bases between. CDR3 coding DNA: TGCGCCAGCAGCTTCGGGGGCGACCATGGCTACACCTTC. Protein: CASSFGGDHGYTF. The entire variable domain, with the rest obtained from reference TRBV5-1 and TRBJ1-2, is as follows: KAGVTQTPRYLIKTRGQQVTLSCSPISGHRSVSWYQQTPGQGLQFLFEYFSETQRNKGNFPGRFSGRQFSNSRSEMNVSTLELGDSALYLCASSFGGDHGYTFGSGTRLTVV.

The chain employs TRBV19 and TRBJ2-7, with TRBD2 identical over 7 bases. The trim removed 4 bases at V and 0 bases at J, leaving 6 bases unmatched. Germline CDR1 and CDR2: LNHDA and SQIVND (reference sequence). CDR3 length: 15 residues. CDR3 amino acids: CASSNAGRGSYEQYF. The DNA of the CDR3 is TGTGCCAGTAGTAATGCGGGGAGGGGCTCCTACGAGCAGTACTTC. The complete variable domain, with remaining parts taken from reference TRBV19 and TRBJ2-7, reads DGGITQSPKYLFRKEGQNVTLSCEQNLNHDAMYWYRQDPGQGLRLIYYSQIVNDFQKGDIAEGYSVSREKKESFPLTVTSAQKNPTAFYLCASSNAGRGSYEQYFGPGTRLTVT.

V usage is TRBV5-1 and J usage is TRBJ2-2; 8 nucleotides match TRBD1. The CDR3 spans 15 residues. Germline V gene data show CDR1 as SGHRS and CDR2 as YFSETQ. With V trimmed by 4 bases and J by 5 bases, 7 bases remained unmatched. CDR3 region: CASSPGQAATGELFF. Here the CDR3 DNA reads TGCGCCAGCAGCCCGGGACAGGCGGCAACCGGGGAGCTGTTTTTT.

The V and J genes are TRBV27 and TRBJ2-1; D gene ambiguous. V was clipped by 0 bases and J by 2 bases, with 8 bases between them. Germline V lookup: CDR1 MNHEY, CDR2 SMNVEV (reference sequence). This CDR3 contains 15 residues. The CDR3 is CASSLSHLAYNEQFF. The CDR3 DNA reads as TGTGCCAGCAGTTTATCTCACTTAGCCTACAATGAGCAGTTCTTC.

The CDR3 here is CASTGTVTNYGYTF. The DNA for the CDR3 is TGTGCCAGTACCGGGACAGTTACTAACTATGGCTACACCTTC. The chain recombines TRBV19 with TRBJ1-2; 7 nucleotides agree with TRBD1. The CDR3 loop spans 14 amino acids. After removal of 7 bases from V and 0 bases from J, the junction contained 5 bases not matched to a gene. Germline CDR1 reads LNHDA; CDR2 reads SQIVND (reference sequence).

This chain's CDR3 is CASSLTGQDNSPLHF. Here the CDR3 DNA reads TGCGCCAGCAGCTTGACGGGACAGGATAATTCACCCCTCCACTTT. The chain uses TRBV5-1 and TRBJ1-6; the match to TRBD1 covers 8 bases. The ends lost 1 base at V and 5 bases at J; junction bases unmatched: 2. Germline assignment: CDR1 SGHRS and CDR2 YFSETQ. The CDR3 contains 15 residues. Variable domain in full (rest from reference TRBV5-1 and TRBJ1-6): KAGVTQTPRYLIKTRGQQVTLSCSPISGHRSVSWYQQTPGQGLQFLFEYFSETQRNKGNFPGRFSGRQFSNSRSEMNVSTLELGDSALYLCASSLTGQDNSPLHFGNGTRLTVT.

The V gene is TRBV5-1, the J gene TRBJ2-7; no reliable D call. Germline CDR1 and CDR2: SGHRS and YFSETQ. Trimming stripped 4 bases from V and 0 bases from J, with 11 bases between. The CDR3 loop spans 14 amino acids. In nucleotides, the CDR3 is TGCGCCAGCAGCCCCGACGGTAACTCCTACGAGCAGTACTTC. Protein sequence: CASSPDGNSYEQYF.

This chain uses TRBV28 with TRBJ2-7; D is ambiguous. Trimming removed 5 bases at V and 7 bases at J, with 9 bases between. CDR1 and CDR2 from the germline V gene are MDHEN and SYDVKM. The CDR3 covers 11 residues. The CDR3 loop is CASSLVGEQYF. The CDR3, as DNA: TGTGCCAGCAGTCTGGTAGGGGAGCAGTACTTC.

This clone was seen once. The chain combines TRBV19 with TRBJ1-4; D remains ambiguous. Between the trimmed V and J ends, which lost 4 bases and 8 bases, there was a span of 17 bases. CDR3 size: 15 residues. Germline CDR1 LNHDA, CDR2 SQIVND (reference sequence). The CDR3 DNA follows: TGTGCCAGTAGTAGGAATCCGAACAGCCGCGAAAAACTGTTTTTT. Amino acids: CASSRNPNSREKLFF.

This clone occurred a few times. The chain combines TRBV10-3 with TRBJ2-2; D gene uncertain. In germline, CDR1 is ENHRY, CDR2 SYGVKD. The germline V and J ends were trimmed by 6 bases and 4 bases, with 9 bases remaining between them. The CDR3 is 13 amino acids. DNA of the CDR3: TGTGCCATCAGCCCCCAGGCCACCGGGGAGCTGTTTTTT. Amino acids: CAISPQATGELFF.

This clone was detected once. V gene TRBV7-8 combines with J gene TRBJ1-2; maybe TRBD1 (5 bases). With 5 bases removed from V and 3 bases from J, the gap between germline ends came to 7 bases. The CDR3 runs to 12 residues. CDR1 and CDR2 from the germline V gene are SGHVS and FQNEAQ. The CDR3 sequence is CASSGGDYGYTF. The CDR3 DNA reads TGTGCCAGCAGCGGGGGAGACTATGGCTACACCTTC.

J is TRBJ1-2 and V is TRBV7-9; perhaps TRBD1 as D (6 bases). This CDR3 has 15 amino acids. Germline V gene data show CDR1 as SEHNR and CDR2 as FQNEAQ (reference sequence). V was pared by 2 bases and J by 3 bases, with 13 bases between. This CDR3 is CASSLRGAGDYGYTF. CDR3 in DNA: TGTGCCAGCAGCTTAAGGGGGGCAGGGGACTATGGCTACACCTTC.

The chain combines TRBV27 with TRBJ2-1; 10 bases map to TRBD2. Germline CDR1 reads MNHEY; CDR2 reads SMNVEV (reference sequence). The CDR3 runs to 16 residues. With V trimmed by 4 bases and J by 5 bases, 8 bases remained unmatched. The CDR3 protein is CASSSRRLAGDNEQFF. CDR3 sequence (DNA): TGTGCCAGCAGTTCCAGGAGGCTAGCGGGAGACAATGAGCAGTTCTTC.